This TCR beta chain was recovered during a study of blood T cell repertoires in COVID-19. Turning to the study itself: From the United States, Italy and Spain came samples of acute and convalescent COVID-19.

The CDR3 totals 15 residues. CDR1 is MNHEY and CDR2 is SMNVEV in the germline V gene (reference sequence). Losses at the gene ends were 5 bases for V and 4 bases for J; bases not matched to a gene: 10. Libraries were prepared by immunoSEQ multiplex PCR; TCRdb keeps only in-frame clonotypes and omits some of them. The data contain approximately 330,000 clones, roughly 86% of them singletons. Specimen: peripheral blood. This TCR was sampled from a man aged 25-45 years with COVID-19, enrolled during active disease. This rearrangement joins TRBV27 to TRBJ1-2; 7 nucleotides match TRBD1. The CDR3 DNA sequence: TGTGCCAGCAGTCCGGGACAGTGGAGTAGCTATGGCTACACCTTC. It codes for CASSPGQWSSYGYTF.